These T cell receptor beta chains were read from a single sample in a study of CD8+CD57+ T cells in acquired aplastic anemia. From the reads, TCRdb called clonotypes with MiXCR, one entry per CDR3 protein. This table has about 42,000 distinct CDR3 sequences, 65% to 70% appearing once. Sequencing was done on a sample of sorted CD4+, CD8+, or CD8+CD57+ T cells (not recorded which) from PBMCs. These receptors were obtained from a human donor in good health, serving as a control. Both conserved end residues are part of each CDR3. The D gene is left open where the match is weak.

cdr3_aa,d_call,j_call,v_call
CASSQDPLGTGVGEQFF,TRBD1,TRBJ2-1,TRBV4-2
CSARELAGVYQETQYF,TRBD2,TRBJ2-5,TRBV20-1
CSATGLYGYTF,.,TRBJ1-2,TRBV20-1
CASRRDGAAFF,.,TRBJ1-1,TRBV2
CATSGVPGSSYEQYF,.,TRBJ2-7,TRBV15
CASSSPQGNTGELFF,.,TRBJ2-2,TRBV28
CATPHSYEQYF,.,TRBJ2-7,TRBV24-1
CAIGTGDSNQPQHF,TRBD1,TRBJ1-5,TRBV10-3
CSVGGDRGQYEQYF,TRBD1,TRBJ2-7,TRBV29-1
CASSIGNTEAFF,.,TRBJ1-1,TRBV19
CASSFDPANYGYTF,.,TRBJ1-2,TRBV28
CAISESTDTYGYTF,.,TRBJ1-2,TRBV10-3
CASSEKKEGAETQYF,.,TRBJ2-5,TRBV6-1
CSAVQGLETQYF,.,TRBJ2-5,TRBV20-1
CAWSVGGSTEAFF,.,TRBJ1-1,TRBV30
CASSRRERYEQYF,TRBD2,TRBJ2-7,TRBV7-9
CATADRGHEQYF,TRBD1,TRBJ2-7,TRBV24-1
CALTGTIWTGELFF,.,TRBJ2-2,TRBV5-5
CASTETDRAYEQHF,TRBD1,TRBJ2-7,TRBV7-8
CASSLALAGGINTGELFF,TRBD2,TRBJ2-2,TRBV11-2
CASSFSGGATYNEQFF,TRBD2,TRBJ2-1,TRBV7-6
CAISEEQPVYYGYTF,.,TRBJ1-2,TRBV10-3
CASSIGSVLYEQYF,.,TRBJ2-7,TRBV19
CASSNGPLWDF,.,TRBJ2-7,TRBV6-2/TRBV6-3
CASSEWAGAEKLFF,.,TRBJ1-4,TRBV2
CASRHQYF,.,TRBJ2-7,TRBV24-1
CASSEWSNQNTEAFF,.,TRBJ1-1,TRBV2
CASSIDNYYGYTF,.,TRBJ1-2,TRBV19
CASSLEADEQYF,.,TRBJ2-7,TRBV5-5
CASSYEAGNQPQHF,.,TRBJ1-5,TRBV6-5
CASSAGQGGTDTQYF,TRBD1,TRBJ2-3,TRBV9
CSANRGTGANIQYF,TRBD1,TRBJ2-4,TRBV29-1
CASSSESSPQYF,.,TRBJ2-3,TRBV5-6
CATSSVGWQLYEQYF,.,TRBJ2-7,TRBV15
CASNLLSSYNEQFF,.,TRBJ2-1,TRBV2
CASSVEEVGADTQYF,.,TRBJ2-3,TRBV9
CASSISSGYEQYF,TRBD2,TRBJ2-7,TRBV19
CASGGHNSPLHF,.,TRBJ1-6,TRBV9
CASSPRTGPGYTF,TRBD1,TRBJ1-2,TRBV9